This T cell receptor (beta chain) appears in the sequencing data of a study of T cell repertoires in cytomegalovirus infection. At the level of the study: Both recently identified HLA-C-restricted and well-studied HLA-B-restricted CMV epitopes were used in the study. Both CMV infection and a matching HLA type were indicated by public TCR beta signatures. General study points: CMV-specific HLA-C-restricted TCR beta clonotypes dominated the ex vivo response. Public TCR beta family frequency separated CMV-and-HLA carriers, including in an independent cohort.

This clonotype was counted only a few times. Antigen: not known. TCRdb used MiXCR to reprocess the reads, holding one entry per CDR3 protein. The data show 95,000 to 150,000 distinct CDR3 sequences, 25% to 35% seen once. The clonotype comes from a human donor in good health (CMV status not recorded). Some clones in this sample may be carry-over from other donors' samples. Sequencing used CD8+ T cells from cultured PBMCs, obtained from culture after CMV antigen stimulation.

CDR3: CASSLAINLVRGYEQYF. CDR3 in DNA: TGTGCCAGCAGTTTAGCCATAAATCTTGTCAGGGGGTACGAGCAGTACTTC. The chain carries TRBV12-3 or TRBV12-4 and TRBJ2-7; 7 bases line up with TRBD1. This CDR3 spans 17 amino acids. V trimming: 0 bases; J trimming: 4 bases; junction bases outside the gene matches: 12.